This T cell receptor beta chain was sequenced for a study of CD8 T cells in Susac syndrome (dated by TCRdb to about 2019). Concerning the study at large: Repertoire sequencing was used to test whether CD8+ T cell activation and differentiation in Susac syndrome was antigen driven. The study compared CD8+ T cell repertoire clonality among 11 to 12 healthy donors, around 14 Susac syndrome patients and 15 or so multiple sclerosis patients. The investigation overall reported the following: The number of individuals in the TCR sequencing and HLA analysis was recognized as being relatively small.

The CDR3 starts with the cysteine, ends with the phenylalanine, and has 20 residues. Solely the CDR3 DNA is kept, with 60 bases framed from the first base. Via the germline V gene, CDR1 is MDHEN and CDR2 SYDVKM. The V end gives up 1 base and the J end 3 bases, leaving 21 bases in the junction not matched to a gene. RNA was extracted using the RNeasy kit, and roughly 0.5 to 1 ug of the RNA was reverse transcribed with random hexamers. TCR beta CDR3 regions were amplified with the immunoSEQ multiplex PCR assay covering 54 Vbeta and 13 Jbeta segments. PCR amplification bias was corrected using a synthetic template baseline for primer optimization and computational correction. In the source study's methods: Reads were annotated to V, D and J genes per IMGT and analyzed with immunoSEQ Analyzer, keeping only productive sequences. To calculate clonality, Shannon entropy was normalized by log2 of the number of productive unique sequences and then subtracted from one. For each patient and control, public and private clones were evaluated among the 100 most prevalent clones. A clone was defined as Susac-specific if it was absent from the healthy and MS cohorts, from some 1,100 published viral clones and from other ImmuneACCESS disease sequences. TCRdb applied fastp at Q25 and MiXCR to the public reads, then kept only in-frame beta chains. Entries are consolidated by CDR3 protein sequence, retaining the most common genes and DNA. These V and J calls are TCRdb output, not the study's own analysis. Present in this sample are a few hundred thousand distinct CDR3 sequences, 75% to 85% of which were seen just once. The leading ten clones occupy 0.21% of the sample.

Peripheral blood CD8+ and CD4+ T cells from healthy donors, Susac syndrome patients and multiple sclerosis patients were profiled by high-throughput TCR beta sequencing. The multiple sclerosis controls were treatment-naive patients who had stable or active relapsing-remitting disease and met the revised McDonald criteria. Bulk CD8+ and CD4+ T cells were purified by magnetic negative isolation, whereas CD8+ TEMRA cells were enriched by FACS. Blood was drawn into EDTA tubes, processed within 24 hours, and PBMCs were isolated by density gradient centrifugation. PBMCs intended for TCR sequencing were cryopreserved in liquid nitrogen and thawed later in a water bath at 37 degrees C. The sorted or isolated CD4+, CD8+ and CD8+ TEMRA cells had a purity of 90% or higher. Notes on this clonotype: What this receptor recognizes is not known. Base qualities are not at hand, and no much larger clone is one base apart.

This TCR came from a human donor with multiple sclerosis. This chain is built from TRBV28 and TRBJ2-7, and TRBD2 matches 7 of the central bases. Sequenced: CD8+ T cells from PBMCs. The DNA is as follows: TGTGCCAGCAGTTTATCATTCGTCCGACTAGCAGAGGACTCGGACTACGAGCAGTACTTC. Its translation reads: CASSLSFVRLAEDSDYEQYF.